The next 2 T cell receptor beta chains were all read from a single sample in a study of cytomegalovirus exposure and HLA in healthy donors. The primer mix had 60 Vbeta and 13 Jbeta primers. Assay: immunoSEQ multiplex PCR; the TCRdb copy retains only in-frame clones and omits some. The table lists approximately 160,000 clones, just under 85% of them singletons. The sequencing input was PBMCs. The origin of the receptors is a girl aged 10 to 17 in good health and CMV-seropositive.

The CDR3 region is CASSPSVSRETQYF. CDR3 sequence (DNA): TGTGCCAGCAGTCCATCGGTATCTAGAGAGACCCAGTACTTC. The V gene is TRBV2, the J gene TRBJ2-5, with unresolved D. The germline CDR1 and CDR2 sequences are SNHLY and FYNNEI. V was shortened by 5 bases and J by 4 bases, with 14 bases between the two germline ends. The CDR3 sequence is 14 residues long.

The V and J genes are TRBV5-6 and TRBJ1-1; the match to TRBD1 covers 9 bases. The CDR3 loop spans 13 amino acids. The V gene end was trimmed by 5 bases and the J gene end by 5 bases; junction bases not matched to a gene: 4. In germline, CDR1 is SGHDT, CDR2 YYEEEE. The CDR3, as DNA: TGTGCCAGCAGTCGACAGGGGGTGACTGAAGCTTTCTTT. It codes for CASSRQGVTEAFF.